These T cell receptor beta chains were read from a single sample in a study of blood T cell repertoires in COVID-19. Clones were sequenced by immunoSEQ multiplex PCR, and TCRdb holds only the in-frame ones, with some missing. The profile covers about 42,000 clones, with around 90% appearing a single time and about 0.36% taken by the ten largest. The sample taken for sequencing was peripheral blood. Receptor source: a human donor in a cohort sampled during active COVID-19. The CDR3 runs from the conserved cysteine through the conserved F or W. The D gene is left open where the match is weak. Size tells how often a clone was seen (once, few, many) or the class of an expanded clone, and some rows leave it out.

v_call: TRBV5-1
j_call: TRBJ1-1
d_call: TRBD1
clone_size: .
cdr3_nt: TGCGCCAGCAGCTCCTGGACAGGGGATACCCCTGAAGCTTTCTTT
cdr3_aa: CASSSWTGDTPEAFF

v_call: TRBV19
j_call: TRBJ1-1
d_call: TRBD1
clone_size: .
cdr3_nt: TGTGCCAGTAGTAACAACCTACAGGGGATGGCCGCTGAAGCTTTCTTT
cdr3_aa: CASSNNLQGMAAEAFF

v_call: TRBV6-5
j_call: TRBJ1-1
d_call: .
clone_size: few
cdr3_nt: TGTGCCAGCAGGAGACAGTTCATGAACACTGAAGCTTTCTTT
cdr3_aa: CASRRQFMNTEAFF

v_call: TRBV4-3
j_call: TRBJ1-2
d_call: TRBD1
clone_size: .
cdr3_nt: TGCGCCAGCAGCCAAAAGTCCTCAATAACAGGGGGGACTAACTATGGCTACACCTTC
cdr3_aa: CASSQKSSITGGTNYGYTF

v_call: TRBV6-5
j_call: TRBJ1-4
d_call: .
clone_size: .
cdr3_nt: TGTGCCAGCAGTCACCAGACAGGCCGTAATGAAAAACTGTTTTTT
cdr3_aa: CASSHQTGRNEKLFF

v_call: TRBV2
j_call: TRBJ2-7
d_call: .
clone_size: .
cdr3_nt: TGTGCCAGCAGTGAAACGGACGAGCAGTACTTC
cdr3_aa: CASSETDEQYF

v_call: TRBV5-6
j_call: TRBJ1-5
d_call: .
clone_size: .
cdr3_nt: TGTGCCAGCAGCTTCCGGGCAGGGATTTATAGCAATCAGCCCCAGCATTTT
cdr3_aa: CASSFRAGIYSNQPQHF

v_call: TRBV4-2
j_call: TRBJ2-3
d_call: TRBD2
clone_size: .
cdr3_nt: TGTGCCAGCAGCCATAGGCTAGCGGGTCGGAGTCCAGATACGCAGTATTTT
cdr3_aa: CASSHRLAGRSPDTQYF

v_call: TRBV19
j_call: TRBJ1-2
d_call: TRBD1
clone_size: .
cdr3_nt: TGTGCCAGTAGGCCGCTCGGGGACAGGAACTATGGCTACACCTTC
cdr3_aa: CASRPLGDRNYGYTF

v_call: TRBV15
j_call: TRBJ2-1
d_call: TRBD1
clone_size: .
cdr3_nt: TGTGCCACCAGCAGACGAACAGGGGGCCCAAAGAATGAGCAGTTCTTC
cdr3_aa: CATSRRTGGPKNEQFF

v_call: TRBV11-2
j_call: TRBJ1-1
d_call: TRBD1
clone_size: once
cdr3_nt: TGTGCCAGCAGCTTAACCCCCGGGACAGGGGCTCGGACTGAAGCTTTCTTT
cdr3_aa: CASSLTPGTGARTEAFF

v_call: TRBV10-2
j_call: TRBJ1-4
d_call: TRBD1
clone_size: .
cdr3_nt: TGCGCCAGCACGGGAGGGGGCGGGAAACTGTTTTTT
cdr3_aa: CASTGGGGKLFF

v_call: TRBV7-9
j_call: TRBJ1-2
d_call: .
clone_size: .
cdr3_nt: TGTGCCAGCAGCTTAGACCCTGGGGGGGACGGCTACACCTTC
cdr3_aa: CASSLDPGGDGYTF

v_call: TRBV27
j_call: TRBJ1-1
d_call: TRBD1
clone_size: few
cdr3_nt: TGTGCCAGCAGTCCGGCACAGGGGGTCCTGGTAAAAGCTTTCTTT
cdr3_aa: CASSPAQGVLVKAFF

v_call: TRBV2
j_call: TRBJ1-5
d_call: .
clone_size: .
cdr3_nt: TGTGCCAGCAGTGAAGATAACCAGGTAAATCAGCCCCAGCATTTT
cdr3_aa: CASSEDNQVNQPQHF

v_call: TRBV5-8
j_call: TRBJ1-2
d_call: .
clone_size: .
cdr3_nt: TGTGCCAGCAGCTTGGATGGCCGAACTATGGTGGGCTACACCTTC
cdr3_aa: CASSLDGRTMVGYTF

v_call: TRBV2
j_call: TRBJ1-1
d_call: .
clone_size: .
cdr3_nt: TGTGCCAGCAGTCCGTCGACAGGAGGATACACTGAAGCTTTCTTT
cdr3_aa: CASSPSTGGYTEAFF